Below, one TCR beta chain is given with its context. Its antigen remains unknown. The sample originates from a study of cytomegalovirus exposure and HLA in healthy donors. General study results and limits: It has been reported that TCR beta sequences accurately predicted the HLA-A and HLA-B alleles of most subjects. In vitro, three CMV-associated chains proved specific for CMV antigens.

The CDR3 contains 16 residues. Germline CDR1 LGHNA, CDR2 YNFKEQ. Trimming cost V 2 bases and J 5 bases; bases outside gene matches: 9. PCR primers comprised 60 Vbeta and 13 Jbeta primers. Original methodology: Counted up in a later analysis, unique TCR beta chains came to 65 million to 80 million, with about 9.9 million shared. Profiled with immunoSEQ multiplex PCR; TCRdb holds only in-frame clones, not every one. That table is the source of V, J and clone size, and D and trimming were worked out from the DNA. Here the sample spans fewer than 200,000 clones, about 75% being singletons. The genes are TRBV4-2 and TRBJ2-5, with 9 positions matching TRBD1. The sequence was obtained from a female donor in good health and CMV-seronegative. Sample: PBMCs. CDR3 loop: CASSQSRTGALETQYF. In nucleotides, the CDR3 is TGTGCCAGCAGCCAAAGTAGGACAGGGGCTCTCGAGACCCAGTACTTC.